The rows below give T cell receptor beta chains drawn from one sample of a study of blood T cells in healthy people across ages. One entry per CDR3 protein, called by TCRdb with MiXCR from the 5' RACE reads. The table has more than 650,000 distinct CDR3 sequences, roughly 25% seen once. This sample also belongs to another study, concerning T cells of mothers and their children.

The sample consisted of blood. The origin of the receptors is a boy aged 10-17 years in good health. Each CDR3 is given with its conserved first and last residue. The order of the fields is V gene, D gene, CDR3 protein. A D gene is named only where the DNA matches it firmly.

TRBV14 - CASSQGFRGDTQYF
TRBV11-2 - CASSSPFWGNEQFF
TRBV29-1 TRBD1 CSVGGDSGSNQPQHF
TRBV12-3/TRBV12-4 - CASRRASTYEQYF
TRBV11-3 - CASSLRGGPMNTEAFF
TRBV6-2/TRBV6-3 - CASSSLEYNEQFF
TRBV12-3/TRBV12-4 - CASRGSLYGYTF
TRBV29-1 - CSAFAWVTQETQYF
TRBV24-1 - CATSGGSGYTF
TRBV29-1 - CSVVREISTEAFF
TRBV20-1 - CSARIPTVFSGNTIYF
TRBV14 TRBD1 CASSLLETGVGGYTF
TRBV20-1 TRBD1 CSAPRTGASLNTGELFF
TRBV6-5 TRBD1 CASRPSGTGGYEQYF
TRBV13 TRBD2 CASSPPRGGVTQYF
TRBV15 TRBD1 CATSPNQGAWQPQHF
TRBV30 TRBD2 CAWSVGGGAYEQYF
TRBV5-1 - CASTPGATSYNEQFF
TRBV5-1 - CASSPWGVAYEQYF
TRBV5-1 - CASSLVAGLLTDTQYF
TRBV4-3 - CASSQLLEETQYF
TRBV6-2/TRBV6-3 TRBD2 CASDRGANTGELFF
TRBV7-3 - CASSSPGLTNIQYF
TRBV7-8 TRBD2 CASSFSSGGEQFF
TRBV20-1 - CSARDQGGNSPLHF
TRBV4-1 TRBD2 CASSQGLRGDYNEQFF
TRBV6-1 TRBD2 CASRLTSGGSYEQYF
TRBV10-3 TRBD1 CAISEGQGGTEAFF
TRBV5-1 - CASSLWGPGNQPQHF
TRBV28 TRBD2 CASRPGRVQETQYF
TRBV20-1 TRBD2 CSARPRGRGAHYNEQFF
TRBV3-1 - CASTPVTGDRGAQYF
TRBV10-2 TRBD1 CASLGQVNTGELFF
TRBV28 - CASSSPGAGANVLTF
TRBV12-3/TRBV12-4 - CASSPGSDRNTEAFF
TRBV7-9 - CASSIPQSGNTEAFF
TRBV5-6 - CASSPRPDRDTEAFF
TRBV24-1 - CATSDTGSNTEAFF
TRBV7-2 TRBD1 CASSQGQGLGYTF
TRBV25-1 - CASSYRKGYTF
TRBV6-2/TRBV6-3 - CASSAAPGANEQYF
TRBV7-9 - CASSQPLTGDEKLFF
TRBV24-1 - CATSDWDSPEGGRPYEQYF
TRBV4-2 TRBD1 CASSQAGQGANEKLFF
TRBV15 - CATSRGGIWHPPRNQETQYF
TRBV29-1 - CSGRASTANNEQFF
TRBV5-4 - CASSLDGRMVGEAFF
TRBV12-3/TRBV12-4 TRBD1 CASGKTGVNEKLFF
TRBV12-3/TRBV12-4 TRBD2 CASSNSGGLDTQYF
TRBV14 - CASSRRPGFDEKLFF
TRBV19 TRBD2 CASSSAGGPGEQFF
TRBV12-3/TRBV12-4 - CASKAAGASTGELFF
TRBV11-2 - CASSLDRDSTQQYF
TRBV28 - CASSSRDWRRGTQYF
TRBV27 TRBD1 CASSPGQGAGYTF
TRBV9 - CASSTTGRGSADTQYF
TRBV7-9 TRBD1 CASSQQGASEKLFF
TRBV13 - CASSLAGARETQYF
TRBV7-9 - CASSGPGKENTDTQYF
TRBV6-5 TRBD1 CASSSTQGAGNSPLHF